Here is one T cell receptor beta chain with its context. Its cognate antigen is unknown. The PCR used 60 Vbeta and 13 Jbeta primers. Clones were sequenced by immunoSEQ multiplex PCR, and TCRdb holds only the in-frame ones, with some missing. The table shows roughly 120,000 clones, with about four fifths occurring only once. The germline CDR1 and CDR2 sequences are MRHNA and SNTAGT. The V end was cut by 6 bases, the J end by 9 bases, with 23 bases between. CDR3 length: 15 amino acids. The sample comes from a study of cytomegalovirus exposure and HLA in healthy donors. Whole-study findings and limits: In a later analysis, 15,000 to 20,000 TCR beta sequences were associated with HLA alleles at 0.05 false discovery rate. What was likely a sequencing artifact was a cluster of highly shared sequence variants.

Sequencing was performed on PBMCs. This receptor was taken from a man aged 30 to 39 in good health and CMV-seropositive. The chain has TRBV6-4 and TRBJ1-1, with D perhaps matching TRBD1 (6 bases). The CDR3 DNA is TGTGCCAGCAGCCCCGAGGCGGGGGCGGGAGGTAAAGCTTTCTTT. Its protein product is CASSPEAGAGGKAFF.